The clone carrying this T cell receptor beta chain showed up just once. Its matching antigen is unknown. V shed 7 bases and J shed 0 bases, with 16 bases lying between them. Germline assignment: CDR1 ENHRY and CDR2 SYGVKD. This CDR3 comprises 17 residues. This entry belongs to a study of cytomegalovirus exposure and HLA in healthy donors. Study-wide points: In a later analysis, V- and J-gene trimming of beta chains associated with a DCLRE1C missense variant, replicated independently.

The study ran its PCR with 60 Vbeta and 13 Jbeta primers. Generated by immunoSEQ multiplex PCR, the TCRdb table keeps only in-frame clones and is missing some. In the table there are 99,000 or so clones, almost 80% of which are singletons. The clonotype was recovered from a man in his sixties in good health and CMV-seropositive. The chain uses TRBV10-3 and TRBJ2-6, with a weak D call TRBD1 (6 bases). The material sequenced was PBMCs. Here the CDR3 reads CAINDPGANSGANVLTF. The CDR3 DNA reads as TGTGCCATCAATGACCCAGGGGCCAACTCTGGGGCCAACGTCCTGACTTTC.